This T cell receptor (beta chain) is drawn from a study of T-cell reconstitution after alpha-beta-depleted transplantation in children. Per the germline V gene, CDR1 is KGHSH and CDR2 is LQKENI. V lost 1 base to trimming and J lost 8 bases; unmatched junction nucleotides: 4. This CDR3 comprises 14 residues. Using unique molecular identifiers, the investigators prepared the TCRbeta library. In TCRdb, the PCR reads were re-called with MiXCR into one record per CDR3 protein. The sample shows around 340,000 distinct CDR3 sequences, roughly 15% of them seen only once. This material consisted of PBMCs, taken from the stem cell graft. This clonotype was obtained from a human donor who donated a stem cell graft to a child with Fanconi anemia. This chain uses TRBV18 with TRBJ1-4; 7 bases match TRBD1. The CDR3 region has the DNA TGTGCCAGCTCACCACGAGGACAGGAAGAAAAACTGTTTTTT. Amino acid sequence: CASSPRGQEEKLFF.